The 9 T cell receptor beta chains presented below share a single source sample, sequenced in a study of cytomegalovirus exposure and HLA in healthy donors. The PCR had 60 Vbeta and 13 Jbeta primers. Produced via immunoSEQ multiplex PCR; TCRdb's table is partial and in-frame only. The sample data list around 100,000 clones. Sequenced: PBMCs. These receptors were collected from a man aged 40-49 years in good health and CMV-seronegative.

Comments on this clone: No conserved phenylalanine or tryptophan is present at the end of the CDR3, so a read error is the likely explanation. It is unclear where the CDR3 begins or ends on the DNA, so no DNA is shown, and the CDR3 is as TCRdb lists it. The chain is built from TRBV5-4 and TRBJ1-2; the D call in the table, TRBD1, was not verified against the DNA. The CDR3 is 13 residues long, counting both termini. CDR1 SGHNT and CDR2 YYREEE come from the germline V gene (reference sequence). This CDR3 reads CASSLSPIHPGTV.

J is TRBJ2-7 and V is TRBV13; 9 bases match TRBD1. This CDR3 spans 13 amino acids. Germline CDR1 and CDR2: PRHDT and FYEKMQ (reference sequence). Trimming took 7 bases from V and 1 from J; bases not matched to a gene: 2. This CDR3 reads CASTGQGSYEQYF. The CDR3 region has the DNA TGTGCCAGCACAGGACAGGGGTCCTACGAGCAGTACTTC.

This sequence joins TRBV7-9 and TRBJ2-1; 8 bases line up with TRBD2. V lost 2 bases and J lost 4; bases outside the gene matches: 4. The CDR3 contains 15 residues. Germline lookup yields CDR1 SEHNR and CDR2 FQNEAQ (reference sequence). The CDR3 DNA reads TGTGCCAGCAGCTTACCACTAGCGGAGTACAATGAGCAGTTCTTC. Protein sequence: CASSLPLAEYNEQFF. Using reference TRBV7-9 and TRBJ2-1 for the parts outside the CDR3, the full variable domain is DTGVSQNPRHKITKRGQNVTFRCDPISEHNRLYWYRQTLGQGPEFLTYFQNEAQLEKSRLLSDRFSAERPKGSFSTLEIQRTEQGDSAMYLCASSLPLAEYNEQFFGPGTRLTVL.

This chain links TRBV7-8 with TRBJ2-7; perhaps TRBD2 as D (5 bases). The V and J ends lost 5 bases and 1 base respectively, with 9 bases between them. Germline V gene sequence: CDR1 SGHVS, CDR2 FQNEAQ. This CDR3 contains 13 residues. CDR3 coding DNA: TGTGCCAGCAGCGGAGGTCCTTCCTACGAGCAGTACTTC. It is translated as CASSGGPSYEQYF.

This chain joins TRBV10-3 and TRBJ2-3; D may be TRBD2 (6 bases). Germline loops: CDR1 ENHRY, CDR2 SYGVKD. The CDR3 runs to 15 residues. V shed 10 bases and J shed 3 bases, with 20 bases lying between them. The CDR3 loop reads CATGDFGGGTDTQYF. The CDR3, as DNA: TGTGCCACGGGGGACTTCGGGGGAGGAACAGATACGCAGTATTTT.

The chain carries TRBV28 and TRBJ2-2; the match to TRBD1 covers 10 bases. In germline, CDR1 is MDHEN, CDR2 SYDVKM. This CDR3 has 16 amino acids. The ends lost 7 bases at V and 6 bases at J; junction bases unmatched: 11. CDR3 residues: CASTRAGTGVPGELFF. DNA for the CDR3: TGTGCCAGCACCCGAGCGGGGACAGGGGTTCCCGGGGAGCTGTTTTTT.

The V and J genes are TRBV5-1 and TRBJ2-3; TRBD1 might be the D (6 bases). Trimming removed 4 bases at V and 0 bases at J, with 12 bases between. Germline CDR1 and CDR2: SGHRS and YFSETQ. The CDR3 loop spans 15 amino acids. The CDR3 sequence: CASSAVQGSTDTQYF. The CDR3 nucleotides read TGCGCCAGCAGCGCGGTACAGGGTAGCACAGATACGCAGTATTTT.

This rearrangement joins TRBV9 to TRBJ2-7, with 7 bases that match TRBD2. This CDR3 has 16 residues. The germline V gene has CDR1 SGDLS and CDR2 YYNGEE. Trimming took 0 bases from V and 4 from J; bases not matched to a gene: 10. The DNA for the CDR3 is TGTGCCAGCAGCGTAGATAGCGGGCTGTACCCGTACGAGCAGTACTTC. It specifies CASSVDSGLYPYEQYF.

The rearrangement joins TRBV11-3 to TRBJ2-1; TRBD1 matches 7 bases. Germline trimming cut 3 bases from V and 8 bases from J; bases unmatched to any gene: 10. This CDR3 comprises 15 residues. Germline CDR1 SGHNT, CDR2 YENEEA. CDR3 protein: CASSFSGGRFDEQFF. CDR3 bases: TGTGCCAGCAGCTTCTCAGGGGGACGATTTGATGAGCAGTTCTTC.